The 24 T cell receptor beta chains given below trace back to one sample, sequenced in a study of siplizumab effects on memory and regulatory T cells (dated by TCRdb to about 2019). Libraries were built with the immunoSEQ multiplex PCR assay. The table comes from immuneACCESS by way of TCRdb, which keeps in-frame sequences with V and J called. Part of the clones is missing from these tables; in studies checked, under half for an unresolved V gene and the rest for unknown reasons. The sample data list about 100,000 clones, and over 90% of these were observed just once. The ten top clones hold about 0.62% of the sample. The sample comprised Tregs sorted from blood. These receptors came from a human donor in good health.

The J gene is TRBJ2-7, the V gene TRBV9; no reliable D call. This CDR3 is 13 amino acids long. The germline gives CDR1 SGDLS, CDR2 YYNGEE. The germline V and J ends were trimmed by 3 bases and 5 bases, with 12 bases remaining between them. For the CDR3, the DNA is TGTGCCAGCAGCGCGGACGGTCGGGACGAGCAGTACTTC. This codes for CASSADGRDEQYF. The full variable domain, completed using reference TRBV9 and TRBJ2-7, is DSGVTQTPKHLITATGQRVTLRCSPRSGDLSVYWYQQSLDQGLQFLIQYYNGEERAKGNILERFSAQQFPDLHSELNLSSLELGDSALYFCASSADGRDEQYFGPGTRLTVT.

The CDR3 nucleotides read TGTGCCTGGATGACGCTCGGGCAGGGGGTTCCTGAAGCTTTCTTT. It translates to CAWMTLGQGVPEAFF. This sequence joins TRBV30 and TRBJ1-1, with 7 bases identical to TRBD1. The CDR3 totals 15 residues. Germline trimming cut 4 bases from V and 6 bases from J; bases unmatched to any gene: 14. Looked up from germline, CDR1 is GTSNPN and CDR2 is SVGIG (reference sequence).

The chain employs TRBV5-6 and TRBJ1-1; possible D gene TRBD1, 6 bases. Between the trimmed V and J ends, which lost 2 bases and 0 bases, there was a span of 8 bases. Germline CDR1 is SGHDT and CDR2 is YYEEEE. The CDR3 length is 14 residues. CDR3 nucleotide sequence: TGTGCCAGCAGCTTAGGACAGATGAACACTGAAGCTTTCTTT. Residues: CASSLGQMNTEAFF.

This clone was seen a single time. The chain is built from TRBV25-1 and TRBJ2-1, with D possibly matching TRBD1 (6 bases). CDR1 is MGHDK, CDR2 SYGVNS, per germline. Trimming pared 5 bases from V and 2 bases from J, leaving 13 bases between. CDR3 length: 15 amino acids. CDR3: CASSTGTMPYNEQFF. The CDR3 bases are TGTGCCAGCAGTACCGGGACAATGCCCTACAATGAGCAGTTCTTC.

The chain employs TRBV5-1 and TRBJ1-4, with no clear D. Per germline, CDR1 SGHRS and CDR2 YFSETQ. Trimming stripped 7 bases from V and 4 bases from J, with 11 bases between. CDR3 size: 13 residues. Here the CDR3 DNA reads TGCGCCAGCCAGCGGGGAGATAATGAAAAACTGTTTTTT. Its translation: CASQRGDNEKLFF.

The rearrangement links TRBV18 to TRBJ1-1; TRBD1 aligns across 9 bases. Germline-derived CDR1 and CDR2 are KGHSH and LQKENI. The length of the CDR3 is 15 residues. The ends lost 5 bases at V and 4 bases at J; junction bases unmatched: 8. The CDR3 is CASSSIQGAGTEAFF. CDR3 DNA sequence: TGTGCCAGCTCATCTATACAGGGGGCCGGCACTGAAGCTTTCTTT.

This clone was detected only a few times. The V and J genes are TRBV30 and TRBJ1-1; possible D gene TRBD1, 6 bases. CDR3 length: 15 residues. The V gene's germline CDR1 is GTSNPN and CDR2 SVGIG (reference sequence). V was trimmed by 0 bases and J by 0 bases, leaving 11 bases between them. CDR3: CAWSVRGPMNTEAFF. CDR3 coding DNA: TGTGCCTGGAGTGTACGGGGGCCCATGAACACTGAAGCTTTCTTT.

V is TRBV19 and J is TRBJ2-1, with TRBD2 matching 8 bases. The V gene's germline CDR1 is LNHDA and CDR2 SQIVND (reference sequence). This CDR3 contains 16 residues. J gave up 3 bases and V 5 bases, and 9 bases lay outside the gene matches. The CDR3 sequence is CASSGRLAPSYNEQFF. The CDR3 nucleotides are TGTGCCAGTAGTGGGAGACTAGCGCCGAGCTACAATGAGCAGTTCTTC.

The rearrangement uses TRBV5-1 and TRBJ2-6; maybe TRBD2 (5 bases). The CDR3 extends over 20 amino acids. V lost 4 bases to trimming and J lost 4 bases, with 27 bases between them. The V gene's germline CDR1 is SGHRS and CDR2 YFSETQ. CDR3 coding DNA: TGCGCCAGCAGCATAAGCTGGCCCGGGGATAGAGGAGCAGGGGCCAACGTCCTGACTTTC. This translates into CASSISWPGDRGAGANVLTF.

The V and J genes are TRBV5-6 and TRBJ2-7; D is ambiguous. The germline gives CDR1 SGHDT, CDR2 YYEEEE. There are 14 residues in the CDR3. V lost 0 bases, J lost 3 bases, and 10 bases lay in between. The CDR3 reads CASSLVFGLYEQYF. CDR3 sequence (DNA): TGTGCCAGCAGCTTGGTTTTCGGGCTCTACGAGCAGTACTTC.

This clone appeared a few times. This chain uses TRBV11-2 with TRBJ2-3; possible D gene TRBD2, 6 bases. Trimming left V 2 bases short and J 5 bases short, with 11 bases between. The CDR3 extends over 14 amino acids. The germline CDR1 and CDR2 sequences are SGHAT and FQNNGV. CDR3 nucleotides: TGTGCCAGCAGCTTATGGCTAGCGTTAGATACGCAGTATTTT. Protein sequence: CASSLWLALDTQYF.

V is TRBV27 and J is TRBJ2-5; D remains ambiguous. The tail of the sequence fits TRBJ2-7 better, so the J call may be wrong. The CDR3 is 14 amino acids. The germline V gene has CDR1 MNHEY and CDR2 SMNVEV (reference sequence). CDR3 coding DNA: TGTGCCAGCAGTCCACGTTCCCAATACTACGAGCAGTACTTC. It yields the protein CASSPRSQYYEQYF.

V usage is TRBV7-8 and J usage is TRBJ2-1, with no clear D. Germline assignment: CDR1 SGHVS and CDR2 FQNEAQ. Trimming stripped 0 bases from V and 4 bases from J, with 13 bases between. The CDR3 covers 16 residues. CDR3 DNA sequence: TGTGCCAGCAGCTTAGCGTGGGGAATCGGTTACAATGAGCAGTTCTTC. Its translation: CASSLAWGIGYNEQFF.

CDR3 residues: CASSSAASSSREQYF. For the CDR3, the DNA is TGTGCCAGCAGCTCCGCGGCTAGCTCTTCTCGCGAGCAGTACTTC. J is TRBJ2-7 and V is TRBV7-9; D might be TRBD2 (5 bases). CDR1 is SEHNR, CDR2 FQNEAQ, per germline (reference sequence). The V end was cut by 4 bases, the J end by 6 bases, with 19 bases between. The CDR3 is 15 residues long.

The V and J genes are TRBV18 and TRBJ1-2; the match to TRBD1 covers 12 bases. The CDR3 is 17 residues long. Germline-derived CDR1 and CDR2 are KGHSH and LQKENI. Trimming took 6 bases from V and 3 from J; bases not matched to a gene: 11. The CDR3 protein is CASSQITGTGGDYGYTF. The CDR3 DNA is TGTGCCAGCTCCCAAATTACCGGGACAGGGGGCGACTATGGCTACACCTTC.

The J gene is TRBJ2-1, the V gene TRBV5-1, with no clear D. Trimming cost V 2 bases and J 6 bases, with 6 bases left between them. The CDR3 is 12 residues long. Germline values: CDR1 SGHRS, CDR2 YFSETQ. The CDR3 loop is CASSFGTNEQFF. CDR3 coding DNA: TGCGCCAGCAGCTTTGGCACCAATGAGCAGTTCTTC.

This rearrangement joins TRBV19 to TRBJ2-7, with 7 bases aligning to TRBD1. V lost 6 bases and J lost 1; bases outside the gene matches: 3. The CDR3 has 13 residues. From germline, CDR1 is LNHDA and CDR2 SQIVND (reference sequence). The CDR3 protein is CASRRQGSYEQYF. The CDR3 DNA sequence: TGTGCCAGTAGAAGACAGGGTTCCTACGAGCAGTACTTC.

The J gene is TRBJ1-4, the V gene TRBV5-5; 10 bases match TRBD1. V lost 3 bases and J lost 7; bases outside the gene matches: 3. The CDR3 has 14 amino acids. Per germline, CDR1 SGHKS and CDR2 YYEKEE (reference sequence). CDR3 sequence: CASSWTGGGEKLFF. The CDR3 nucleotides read TGTGCCAGCAGCTGGACAGGGGGAGGTGAAAAACTGTTTTTT. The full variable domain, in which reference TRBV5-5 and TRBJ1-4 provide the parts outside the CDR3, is DAGVTQSPTHLIKTRGQQVTLRCSPISGHKSVSWYQQVLGQGPQFIFQYYEKEERGRGNFPDRFSARQFPNYSSELNVNALLLGDSALYLCASSWTGGGEKLFFGSGTQLSVL.

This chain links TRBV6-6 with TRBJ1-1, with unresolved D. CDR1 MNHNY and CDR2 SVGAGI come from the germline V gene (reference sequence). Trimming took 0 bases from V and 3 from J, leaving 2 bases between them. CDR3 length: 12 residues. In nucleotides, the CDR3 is TGTGCCAGCAGTTACTCCTACACTGAAGCTTTCTTT. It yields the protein CASSYSYTEAFF.

The CDR3 DNA reads as TGTGCCACCAGCAGAGACGTAGGCAGCAACACCGGGGAGCTGTTTTTT. Residues: CATSRDVGSNTGELFF. The rearrangement uses TRBV15 and TRBJ2-2; D not resolved. V lost 0 bases to trimming and J lost 2 bases, with 10 bases between them. Germline CDR1 and CDR2: LNHNV and YYDKDF (reference sequence). This CDR3 is 16 amino acids long.

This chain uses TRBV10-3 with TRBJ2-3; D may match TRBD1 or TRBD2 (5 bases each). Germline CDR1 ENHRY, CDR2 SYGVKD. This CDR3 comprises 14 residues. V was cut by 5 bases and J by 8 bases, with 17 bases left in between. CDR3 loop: CAISLSGARSTQYF. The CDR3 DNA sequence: TGTGCCATCAGTCTTTCCGGGGCTCGAAGTACGCAGTATTTT.

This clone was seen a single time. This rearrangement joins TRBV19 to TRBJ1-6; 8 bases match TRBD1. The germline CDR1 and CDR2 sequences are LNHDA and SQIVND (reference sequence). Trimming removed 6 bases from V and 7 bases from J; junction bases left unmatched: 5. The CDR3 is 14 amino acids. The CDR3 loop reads CASRFRDRNSPLHF. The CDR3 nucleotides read TGTGCCAGTAGGTTCCGGGACAGGAATTCACCCCTCCACTTT.

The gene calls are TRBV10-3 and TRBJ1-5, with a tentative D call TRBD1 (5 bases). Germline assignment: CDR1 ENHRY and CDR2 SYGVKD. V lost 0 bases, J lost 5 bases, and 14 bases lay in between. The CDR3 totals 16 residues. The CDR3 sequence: CAISESRGKVHQPQHF. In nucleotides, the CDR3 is TGTGCCATCAGTGAGTCGAGGGGCAAGGTTCATCAGCCCCAGCATTTT.

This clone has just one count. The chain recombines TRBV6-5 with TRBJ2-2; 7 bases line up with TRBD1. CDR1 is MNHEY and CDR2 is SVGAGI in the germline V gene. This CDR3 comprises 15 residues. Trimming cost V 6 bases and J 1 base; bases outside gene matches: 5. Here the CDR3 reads CASRMTGLNTGELFF. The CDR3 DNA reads TGTGCCAGCAGGATGACAGGGTTGAACACCGGGGAGCTGTTTTTT.